What follows is one T cell receptor (beta chain) and its context. This CDR3 comprises 15 residues. Germline assignment: CDR1 SGHRS and CDR2 YFSETQ. Germline trimming cut 4 bases from V and 7 bases from J; bases unmatched to any gene: 9. Repertoires were generated with immunoSEQ multiplex PCR, while TCRdb's copy carries only in-frame clones and drops some. The sample records 150,000 or so clones, about nine tenths being singletons. The record originates from a study of blood T cell repertoires in COVID-19. The wider study: Acute-phase and convalescent COVID-19 samples originated in the United States, Italy and Spain.

This chain uses TRBV5-1 with TRBJ2-2; 8 nucleotides match TRBD2. The sequencing input was peripheral blood. This sequence was found in a man in his sixties with acute or convalescent COVID-19. CDR3 sequence: CASSTRAGAGGELFF. CDR3 DNA sequence: TGCGCCAGCAGCACAAGAGCGGGGGCTGGCGGGGAGCTGTTTTTT.